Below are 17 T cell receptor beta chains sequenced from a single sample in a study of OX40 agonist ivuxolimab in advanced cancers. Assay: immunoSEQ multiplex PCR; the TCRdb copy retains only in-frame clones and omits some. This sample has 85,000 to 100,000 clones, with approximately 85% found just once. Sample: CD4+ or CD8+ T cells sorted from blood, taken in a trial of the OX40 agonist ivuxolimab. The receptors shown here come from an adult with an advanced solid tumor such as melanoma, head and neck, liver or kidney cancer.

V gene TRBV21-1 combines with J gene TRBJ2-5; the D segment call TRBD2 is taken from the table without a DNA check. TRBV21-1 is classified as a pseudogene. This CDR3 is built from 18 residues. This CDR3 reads CASSTVTSGTGTGETQYF. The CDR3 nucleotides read TGTGCCAGCAGCACTGTCACTAGCGGGACCGGGACGGGAGAGACCCAGTACTTC.

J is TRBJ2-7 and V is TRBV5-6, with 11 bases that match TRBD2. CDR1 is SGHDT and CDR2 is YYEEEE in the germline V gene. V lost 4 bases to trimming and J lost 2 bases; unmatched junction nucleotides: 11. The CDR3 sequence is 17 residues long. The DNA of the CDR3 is TGTGCCAGCAGCACACAGGGACTAGCGGTCGTAACCTACGAGCAGTACTTC. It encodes CASSTQGLAVVTYEQYF. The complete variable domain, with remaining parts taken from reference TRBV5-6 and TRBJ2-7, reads DAGVTQSPTHLIKTRGQQVTLRCSPKSGHDTVSWYQQALGQGPQFIFQYYEEEERQRGNFPDRFSGHQFPNYSSELNVNALLLGDSALYLCASSTQGLAVVTYEQYFGPGTRLTVT.

The CDR3 region has the DNA TGCGCCAGCAGCCCCGGGAACACTGAAGCTTTCTTT. It yields the protein CASSPGNTEAFF. The chain joins TRBV4-1 to TRBJ1-1; no firm D call. The CDR3 length is 12 residues. V lost 4 bases and J lost 1, with 4 bases in between. Germline assignment: CDR1 MGHRA and CDR2 YSYEKL.

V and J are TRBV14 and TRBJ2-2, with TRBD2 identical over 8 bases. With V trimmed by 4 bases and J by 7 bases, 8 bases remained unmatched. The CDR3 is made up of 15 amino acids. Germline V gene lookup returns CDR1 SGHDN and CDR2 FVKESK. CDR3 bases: TGTGCCAGCAGCCTACATGCGGGAGGAATCGGGGAGCTGTTTTTT. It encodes CASSLHAGGIGELFF.

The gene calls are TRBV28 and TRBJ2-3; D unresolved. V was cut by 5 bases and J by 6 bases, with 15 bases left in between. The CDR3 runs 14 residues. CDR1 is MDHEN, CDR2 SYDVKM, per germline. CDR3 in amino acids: CASSPLFKGDTQYF. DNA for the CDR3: TGTGCCAGCAGTCCTCTTTTTAAGGGCGATACGCAGTATTTT. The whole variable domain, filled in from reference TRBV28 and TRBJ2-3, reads DVKVTQSSRYLVKRTGEKVFLECVQDMDHENMFWYRQDPGLGLRLIYFSYDVKMKEKGDIPEGYSVSREKKERFSLILESASTNQTSMYLCASSPLFKGDTQYFGPGTRLTVL.

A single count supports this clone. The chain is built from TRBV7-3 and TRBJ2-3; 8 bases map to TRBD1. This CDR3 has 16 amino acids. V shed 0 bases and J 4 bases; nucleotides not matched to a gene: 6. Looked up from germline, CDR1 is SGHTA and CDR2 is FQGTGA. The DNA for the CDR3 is TGTGCCAGCAGCTTAACATCTCAGGGGGCTGCAGATACGCAGTATTTT. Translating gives CASSLTSQGAADTQYF.

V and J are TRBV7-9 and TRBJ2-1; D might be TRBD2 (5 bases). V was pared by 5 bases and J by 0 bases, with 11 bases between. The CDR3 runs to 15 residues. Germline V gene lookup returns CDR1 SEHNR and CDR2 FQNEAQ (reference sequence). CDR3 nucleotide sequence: TGTGCCAGCAGCCGGGGAGCGGACTCCTACAATGAGCAGTTCTTC. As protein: CASSRGADSYNEQFF.

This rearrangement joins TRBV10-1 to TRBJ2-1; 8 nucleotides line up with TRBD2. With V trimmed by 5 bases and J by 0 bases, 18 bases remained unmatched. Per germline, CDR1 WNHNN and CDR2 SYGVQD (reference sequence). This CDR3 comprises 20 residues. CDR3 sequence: CASSIGISGKLKGSYNEQFF. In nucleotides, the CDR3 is TGCGCCAGCAGTATTGGGATTAGCGGGAAGTTAAAGGGCTCCTACAATGAGCAGTTCTTC.

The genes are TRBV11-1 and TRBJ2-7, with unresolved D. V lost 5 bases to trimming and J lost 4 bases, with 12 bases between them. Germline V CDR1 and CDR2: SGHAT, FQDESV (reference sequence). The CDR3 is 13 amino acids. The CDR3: CASSPPLGYEQYF. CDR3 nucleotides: TGTGCCAGCAGCCCCCCTTTAGGATACGAGCAGTACTTC.

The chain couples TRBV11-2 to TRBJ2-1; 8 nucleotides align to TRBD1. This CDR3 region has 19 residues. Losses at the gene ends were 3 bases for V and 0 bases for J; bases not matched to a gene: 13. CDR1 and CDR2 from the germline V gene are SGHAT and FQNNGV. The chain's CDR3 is CASSFPGGLLSHSYNEQFF. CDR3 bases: TGTGCCAGCAGCTTCCCAGGGGGCCTCTTGAGCCACTCCTACAATGAGCAGTTCTTC. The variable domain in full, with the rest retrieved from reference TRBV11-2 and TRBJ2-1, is EAGVAQSPRYKIIEKRQSVAFWCNPISGHATLYWYQQILGQGPKLLIQFQNNGVVDDSQLPKDRFSAERLKGVDSTLKIQPAKLEDSAVYLCASSFPGGLLSHSYNEQFFGPGTRLTVL.

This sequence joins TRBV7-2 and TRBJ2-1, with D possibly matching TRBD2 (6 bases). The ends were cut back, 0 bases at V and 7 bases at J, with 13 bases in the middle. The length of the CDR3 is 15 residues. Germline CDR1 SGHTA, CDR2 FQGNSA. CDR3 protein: CASSLAGIRENEQFF. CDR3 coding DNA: TGTGCCAGCAGCTTAGCGGGAATTCGGGAGAATGAGCAGTTCTTC.

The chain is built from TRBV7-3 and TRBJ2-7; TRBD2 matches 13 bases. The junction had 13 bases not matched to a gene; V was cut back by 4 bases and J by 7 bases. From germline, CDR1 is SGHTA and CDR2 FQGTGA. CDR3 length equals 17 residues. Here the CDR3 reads CASSWGLGTSGNGEQYF. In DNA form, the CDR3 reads TGTGCCAGCAGCTGGGGCCTCGGGACTAGCGGGAATGGAGAGCAGTACTTC.

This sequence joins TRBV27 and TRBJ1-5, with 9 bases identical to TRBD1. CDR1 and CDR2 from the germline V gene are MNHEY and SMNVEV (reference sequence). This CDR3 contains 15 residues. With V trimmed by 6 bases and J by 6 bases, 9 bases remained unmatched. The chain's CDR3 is CASRPAGTGFQPQHF. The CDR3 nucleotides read TGTGCCAGCAGACCTGCCGGGACAGGGTTTCAGCCCCAGCATTTT.

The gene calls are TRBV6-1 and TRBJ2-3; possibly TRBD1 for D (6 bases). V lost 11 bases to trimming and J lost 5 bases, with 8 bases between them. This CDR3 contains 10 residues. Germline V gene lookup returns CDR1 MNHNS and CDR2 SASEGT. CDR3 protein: CAGTLDTQYF. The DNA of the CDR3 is TGTGCCGGGACATTAGATACGCAGTATTTT.

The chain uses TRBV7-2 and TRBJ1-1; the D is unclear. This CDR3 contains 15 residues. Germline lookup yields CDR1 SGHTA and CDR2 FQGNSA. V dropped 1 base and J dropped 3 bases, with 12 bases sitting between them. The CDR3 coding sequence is TGTGCCAGCAGCTTAGAGGGAGGATCTGACACTGAAGCTTTCTTT. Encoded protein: CASSLEGGSDTEAFF. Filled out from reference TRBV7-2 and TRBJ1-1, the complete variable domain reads GAGVSQSPSNKVTEKGKDVELRCDPISGHTALYWYRQSLGQGLEFLIYFQGNSAPDKSGLPSDRFSAERTGGSVSTLTIQRTQQEDSAVYLCASSLEGGSDTEAFFGQGTRLTVV.

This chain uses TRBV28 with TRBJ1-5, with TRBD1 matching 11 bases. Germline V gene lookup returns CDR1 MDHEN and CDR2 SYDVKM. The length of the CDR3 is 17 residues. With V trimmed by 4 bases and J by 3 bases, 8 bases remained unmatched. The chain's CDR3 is CASSYADRGQPNQPQHF. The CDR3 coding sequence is TGTGCCAGCAGTTACGCGGACAGGGGGCAACCCAATCAGCCCCAGCATTTT.

The CDR3, as DNA: TGTGCCAGCAGTTACCTGGTCGGCACCGGTGGGGAGCTGTTTTTT. Translated: CASSYLVGTGGELFF. The J gene is TRBJ2-2, the V gene TRBV6-5; D uncertain. V was shortened by 2 bases and J by 8 bases, with 15 bases between the two germline ends. There are 15 residues in the CDR3. Germline lookup yields CDR1 MNHEY and CDR2 SVGAGI.